This TCR beta chain was recorded in a study of cytomegalovirus exposure and HLA in healthy donors. Overall study context: Findings of an earlier analysis included around 100 million unique TCR beta sequences from around 180 million T cells.

Concerning this clone: The antigen remains undetermined.

The V gene end was trimmed by 6 bases and the J gene end by 2 bases; junction bases not matched to a gene: 13. The CDR3 sequence is 18 residues long. Germline-derived CDR1 and CDR2 are LNHDA and SQIVND (reference sequence). PCR was performed using 60 Vbeta and 13 Jbeta primers. Per the study methods: Approximately 83 million unique TCR beta chains, roughly 11 million shared, were counted in a later analysis. Only in-frame clones appear in the TCRdb table, and some are missing; sequencing was by immunoSEQ multiplex PCR. For V, J and clone size, that table is used; D and trimming come from the DNA. The repertoire holds 180,000 or so clones, with approximately 86% as singletons. All donors participated as healthy donors of bone marrow. Whole-study findings and limits: Researchers reported in a later analysis that a missense DCLRE1C variant was tied to TCR beta V- and J-gene trimming.

This sequence originates from a woman between 25 and 40 years old in good health and CMV-seronegative. This chain connects TRBV19 to TRBJ2-6, with 7 bases lining up with TRBD1. Sample: PBMCs. DNA of the CDR3: TGTGCCAGTAGGGTGATTGGCCAGGGGGTCCCTGGGGCCAACGTCCTGACTTTC. It codes for CASRVIGQGVPGANVLTF.